One sample yielded the 20 T cell receptor beta chains listed below, sequenced in a study of blood T cells in healthy people across ages. Primers used in a second PCR of about 7 to 12 cycles were a sample-barcoded 5' primer and a J-beta primer mix. A single record per CDR3 protein comes from TCRdb applying MiXCR to the 5' RACE reads. The sample carries more than 650,000 distinct CDR3 sequences, less than 70% recorded once. Specimen: blood. The receptors here all came from a man older than 75 in good health.

CDR3 sequence (DNA): TGCAGCACAGGGAGCGCTGAAGCTTTCTTT. As protein: CSTGSAEAFF. The chain uses TRBV20-1 and TRBJ1-1; D is possibly TRBD1 (6 bases). Germline lookup yields CDR1 DFQATT and CDR2 SNEGSKA (reference sequence). The CDR3 has 10 residues.

V gene TRBV29-1 combines with J gene TRBJ1-2, with unresolved D. Germline CDR1 and CDR2: SQVTM and ANQGSEA. The CDR3 runs 13 residues. V dropped 2 bases and J dropped 8 bases, with 15 bases sitting between them. CDR3 sequence: CSVENYGSRGYTF. The CDR3 region has the DNA TGCAGCGTTGAAAATTACGGGAGTCGAGGCTACACCTTC.

The table lists this clonotype with a few counts. V and J are TRBV21-1 and TRBJ2-7; the DNA was not used to check the table's D call, TRBD1. TRBV21-1 is an annotated pseudogene. This CDR3 is built from 13 residues. The CDR3 sequence: CASPRGPDYEQYF. The CDR3 coding sequence is TGTGCCAGCCCACGGGGACCGGACTACGAGCAGTACTTC.

About this clonotype itself: Since no conserved phenylalanine or tryptophan closes the CDR3, a read error is the likely cause. J is TRBJ2-7 and V is TRBV11-3, with 8 nucleotides matching TRBD1. The J call may be in error: the DNA end matches TRBJ2-5 better. The length of the CDR3 is 14 residues. Germline CDR1 reads SGHNT; CDR2 reads YENEEA. This CDR3 reads CASSSQQGEETQYC. The CDR3 coding sequence is TGTGCCAGCAGCTCTCAACAGGGGGAGGAGACCCAGTACTGC.

The V call is TRBV5-1, the J call TRBJ2-3, with 10 bases identical to TRBD2. Germline loops: CDR1 SGHRS, CDR2 YFSETQ. The CDR3 contains 14 residues. J was trimmed by 5 bases and V by 7 bases; bases with no gene match: 7. The CDR3 bases are TGCGCCAGCGGGCTAGCGGGAGATGGAGATACGCAGTATTTT. Translation: CASGLAGDGDTQYF.

The chain uses TRBV12-3 or TRBV12-4 and TRBJ2-1, with 9 bases identical to TRBD2. This CDR3 is 16 amino acids long. Trimming at V came to 6 bases and at J to 9 bases, leaving 15 bases not matched to a gene. As DNA, the CDR3 is TGTGCCAGCAGCGCAGGGGGACTAGCTTCGTTGAGTGAGCAGTTCTTC. Encoded protein: CASSAGGLASLSEQFF.

J is TRBJ2-7 and V is TRBV29-1; the match to TRBD2 covers 8 bases. This CDR3 is 12 amino acids long. The ends lost 6 bases at V and 10 bases at J; junction bases unmatched: 11. Germline values: CDR1 SQVTM, CDR2 ANQGSEA. CDR3 sequence (DNA): TGCAGCGTGGCCTTTGCGGGAGGAAGCCAGTACTTC. Amino acids: CSVAFAGGSQYF.

The CDR3 spells CASSYTRNQPQHF. DNA of the CDR3: TGTGCCAGCAGCTACACCCGCAATCAGCCCCAGCATTTT. The chain couples TRBV13 to TRBJ1-5; the D is unclear. This CDR3 is built from 13 residues. V was shortened by 4 bases and J by 2 bases, with 6 bases between the two germline ends. Per germline, CDR1 PRHDT and CDR2 FYEKMQ (reference sequence).

The gene calls are TRBV12-3 or TRBV12-4 and TRBJ2-7; TRBD1 matches 8 bases. There are 15 residues in the CDR3. J lost 7 bases, V lost 7 bases, and 15 bases had no gene match. CDR3 in DNA: TGTGCCAGCACTGCCCCCGGGACAGGTTTTGAGGAGCAGTACTTC. Its protein product is CASTAPGTGFEEQYF.

J is TRBJ2-1 and V is TRBV20-1; 10 bases align to TRBD2. J was trimmed by 10 bases and V by 6 bases; bases with no gene match: 9. This CDR3 is 13 amino acids long. The germline CDR1 and CDR2 sequences are DFQATT and SNEGSKA (reference sequence). CDR3 residues: CSAQAGGPWEQFF. The CDR3 coding sequence is TGCAGTGCCCAAGCGGGAGGGCCATGGGAGCAGTTCTTC.

The chain combines TRBV7-8 with TRBJ2-1, with D possibly being TRBD1 (5 bases). V was shortened by 2 bases and J by 6 bases, with 8 bases between the two germline ends. Germline V lookup: CDR1 SGHVS, CDR2 FQNEAQ. CDR3 size: 13 residues. The CDR3 loop reads CASSLSRVNEQFF. CDR3 DNA sequence: TGTGCCAGCAGCTTAAGCAGGGTCAATGAGCAGTTCTTC.

This chain joins TRBV20-1 and TRBJ2-3, with TRBD2 matching over 7 bases. Per the germline V gene, CDR1 is DFQATT and CDR2 is SNEGSKA (reference sequence). V lost 4 bases and J lost 2; bases outside the gene matches: 3. The CDR3 consists of 13 residues. The chain's CDR3 is CSATSGFTDTQYF. The DNA of the CDR3 is TGCAGTGCTACTAGCGGCTTCACAGATACGCAGTATTTT.

This clonotype was found a few times. The chain carries TRBV6-2 or TRBV6-3 and TRBJ2-7, with 11 bases aligning to TRBD2. J gave up 0 bases and V 0 bases, and 1 base lay outside the gene matches. Germline loops: CDR1 MNHEY, CDR2 SVGEGT. The CDR3 spans 16 residues. The CDR3 loop is CASSYSGLAGSYEQYF. CDR3 sequence (DNA): TGTGCCAGCAGTTACTCAGGACTAGCGGGCTCCTACGAGCAGTACTTC.

There are a few counts of this clonotype. The chain uses TRBV27 and TRBJ2-7, with D unresolved. The ends were cut back, 7 bases at V and 5 bases at J, with 18 bases in the middle. CDR1 and CDR2 (germline): MNHEY, SMNVEV (reference sequence). This CDR3 region has 14 residues. As DNA, the CDR3 is TGTGCCAGCACGAGTGCTTTAAGGGCTCACGAGCAGTACTTC. Translation: CASTSALRAHEQYF.

The chain carries TRBV25-1 and TRBJ1-2, with D unclear. Germline V gene sequence: CDR1 MGHDK, CDR2 SYGVNS. This CDR3 is 11 amino acids long. Trimming pared 4 bases from V and 8 bases from J, leaving 8 bases between. The CDR3 loop is CASSALGGYTF. The CDR3 bases are TGTGCCAGCAGTGCCTTGGGGGGCTACACCTTC.

This clonotype has just a few counts. The chain joins TRBV29-1 to TRBJ2-3; 7 bases fit TRBD2. The CDR3 covers 13 residues. With 1 base clipped from V and 14 bases from J, the junction kept 12 bases outside the gene matches. Germline V gives CDR1 SQVTM, CDR2 ANQGSEA. The CDR3 DNA reads as TGCAGCGTTGAAGCGCGGGAGACCAGATACGCGTATTTT. Its translation: CSVEARETRYAYF.

The rearrangement links TRBV5-1 to TRBJ2-4; either TRBD1 or TRBD2 may fit D (5 bases each). The J call may be incorrect, as the DNA end agrees better with TRBJ2-7. The CDR3 has 14 residues. Germline CDR1 reads SGHRS; CDR2 reads YFSETQ. The CDR3 coding sequence is TGCGCCAGCAGCTTGGAGGGACCACCTTACGAGCAGTACTTC. As protein: CASSLEGPPYEQYF.

This clonotype appeared a few times. Here the CDR3 reads CASSLRLAGQYSYEQYF. DNA for the CDR3: TGCGCCAGCAGCTTGCGCCTAGCGGGACAATACTCCTACGAGCAGTACTTC. This chain connects TRBV5-1 to TRBJ2-7, with 9 bases fitting TRBD2. The CDR3 length is 17 residues. Unmatched junction bases numbered 8, after V lost 1 base and J lost 0 bases. Germline CDR1 reads SGHRS; CDR2 reads YFSETQ. Complete variable domain (other parts from reference TRBV5-1 and TRBJ2-7): KAGVTQTPRYLIKTRGQQVTLSCSPISGHRSVSWYQQTPGQGLQFLFEYFSETQRNKGNFPGRFSGRQFSNSRSEMNVSTLELGDSALYLCASSLRLAGQYSYEQYFGPGTRLTVT.

This sequence joins TRBV27 and TRBJ2-1, with D possibly called TRBD1 or TRBD2 (5 bases each). The CDR3 has 17 residues. V was pared by 6 bases and J by 2 bases, with 20 bases between. Germline V gives CDR1 MNHEY, CDR2 SMNVEV (reference sequence). In DNA, the CDR3 is TGTGCCAGCAGGCCACCAGGGCTAGCAAGAGCCTACAATGAGCAGTTCTTC. Amino acids: CASRPPGLARAYNEQFF.

The V and J genes are TRBV15 and TRBJ2-3; the match to TRBD1 covers 7 bases. Germline trimming cut 7 bases from V and 14 bases from J; bases unmatched to any gene: 18. The CDR3 sequence is 14 residues long. Germline CDR1 and CDR2: LNHNV and YYDKDF (reference sequence). The CDR3 DNA follows: TGTGCCACCACACCGGACAGGAAGCACAGATACGCGTATTTT. Its translation: CATTPDRKHRYAYF.